The present TCR beta chain was sequenced within a study of shared clonotypes between healthy human individuals (dated by TCRdb to 2020 to 2022). Background for the entire study: The cohort included three men and two women between 18 and 49 years of age. For each donor, CD4 naive and CD4 memory were each given three plates, CD8 naive was given two plates, and CD8 memory was given one plate. To estimate repertoire size and how much clonotypes are shared between individuals, the study performed deep sequencing of blood TCR repertoires from a handful of healthy adults. Libraries were prepared and TCR repertoires were sequenced by different laboratories using diverse techniques, in order to increase sequencing depth and limit assay-specific biases. Per donor, leukapheresis produced somewhere between about 0.94 and 9.5 billion PBMCs.

Inclusive of the bounding cysteine and phenylalanine, the CDR3 is 11 residues long. Of the read, only the CDR3 DNA is kept; its 33 bases are in frame from base 1. According to the germline V gene, CDR1 reads SGHDT and CDR2 reads YYEEEE. Deletion took 3 bases off V and 4 bases off J, with a span of 5 bases between the germline ends. Using the deep immunoSEQ assay, multiplex PCR amplified TCR CDR3 regions from genomic DNA. Genomic DNA extracted from each cell subset was distributed evenly over all wells of several immunoSEQ 96-well plates, and each plate served as one replicate. For sorted subsets, each replicate PCR was loaded with 200 to 250 ng genomic DNA, equivalent to about 30,000 T cell genomes. Purified libraries were measured with a Qubit 3.0 fluorometer, size-checked on a Bioanalyzer 2100, and measured again with the KAPA Library Quantification kit. A separate single-read 150-cycle Illumina NextSeq 550 flow cell was used to sequence each immunoSEQ 96-well plate. As for how the authors treated the data: The immunoSEQ output contained only junctional sequences without quality scores, so filtering could not match that applied to full-length reads. Sequences were annotated with PyIR, a Python wrapper for IgBLAST v1.9, and V/J genes and CDR3 were assigned using IMGT germline references. Reads were filtered out if the reads had weak V/J assignments (E-value above 1e-6), no CDR3, stop codons, out-of-frame junctions, or ambiguous translated residues. A V3J clonotype was defined by an identical inferred V gene, J gene, and CDR3 amino acid sequence. To compute the percentage overlap between repertoires, the number of shared unique clonotypes was divided by the size of the smaller repertoire. Repertoire richness was assessed with RTK rarefaction, the Chao1 estimator, and Recon v2.1 estimates of unobserved clonotypes. For all TCRbeta clonotypes obtained by the gDNA method from a few donors, generation probabilities were computed with OLGA. TCRdb provides this immuneACCESS table in a form limited to in-frame rearrangements. Some clones are lacking; in checked studies, under half of them reflect an unresolved V gene, and why the rest are absent is not known. The V and J calls and clone size were taken over from that table, and D and trimming were inferred from the DNA. Counted in this sample were a few million clones; 90% to 95% of them appeared once. In total, the top ten clones hold about 0.37% of the sample.

The study at large found these results: Pairwise subsampling indicated that sequencing depth was expected to affect the degree of clonotype sharing among donors. When a few donors were compared, the shared fraction of clonotypes was about 5% for naive CD4, about 4% for naive CD8, 2% to 2.5% for memory CD4, and under 0.5% for memory CD8. Clonotypes shared by all four sorted-subset donors showed higher generation probabilities than non-shared clonotypes. Even with the large sequencing depth, rarefaction of the sorted-subset datasets indicated that sequencing was incomplete. Only blood was sampled, and tissue TCR repertoires likely differ from those in blood. Because the study included a small number of donors, the genetic and exposure-history diversity represented was limited. Larger estimated clonotype richness was generally found for naive subsets than for memory subsets.

This clone was recorded once. Which antigen it targets is not known. No much larger clone exists at a distance of one base, and base qualities are not known. Other DNA sequences in this specimen translate into the identical CDR3. The donors were healthy, HIV-negative adults with no recently reported acute infections or vaccinations. All donors were Caucasian adults living in Nashville, Tennessee, USA. CD4+ T cells were enriched by magnetic negative selection; naive cells were then positively selected on CD45RA, and the negative fraction formed the memory subset. After blood collection by leukapheresis, PBMCs were isolated using Ficoll-Histopaque density gradient centrifugation and then cryopreserved in the vapor phase of liquid nitrogen. Analytical flow cytometry was used to check the purity and quantity of every magnetically sorted T cell population. Genomic DNA was isolated from every sorted fraction and measured by UV absorbance on a Nanodrop 2000c.

This clonotype was sampled from a man younger than 30 in good health. Some clones in this sample may be carry-over from other donors' samples. Input material: naive CD4+ T cells from PBMCs. The intended sense of this specimen's cell subset or site label: CD45RA+ positively selected. The chain links TRBV5-6 with TRBJ2-7, with the D gene not clear enough to name. The nucleotides are TGTGCCAGCAGCTCCCGATACGAGCAGTACTTC. It codes for CASSSRYEQYF.